The TCR beta chain described here comes from a study of control samples from healthy donors and cancer patients. Here immunoSEQ multiplex PCR was the method, and the copy in TCRdb shows in-frame clones only, minus some. The table has around 53,000 clones, about nine tenths seen once. The sequenced material came from PBMCs. This receptor was identified in a man in his fifties or sixties with head and neck cancer.

The CDR3 reads CASSLRTDPREQYF. Written as DNA, the CDR3 is TGTGCCAGCAGTCTAAGGACAGACCCCCGGGAGCAGTACTTC. The V call is TRBV6-5, the J call TRBJ2-7, with D possibly TRBD1 on 6 matching bases. Germline CDR1 MNHEY, CDR2 SVGAGI. The CDR3 is made up of 14 amino acids. Deletions cut 5 bases from V and 7 bases from J, with 18 bases between.